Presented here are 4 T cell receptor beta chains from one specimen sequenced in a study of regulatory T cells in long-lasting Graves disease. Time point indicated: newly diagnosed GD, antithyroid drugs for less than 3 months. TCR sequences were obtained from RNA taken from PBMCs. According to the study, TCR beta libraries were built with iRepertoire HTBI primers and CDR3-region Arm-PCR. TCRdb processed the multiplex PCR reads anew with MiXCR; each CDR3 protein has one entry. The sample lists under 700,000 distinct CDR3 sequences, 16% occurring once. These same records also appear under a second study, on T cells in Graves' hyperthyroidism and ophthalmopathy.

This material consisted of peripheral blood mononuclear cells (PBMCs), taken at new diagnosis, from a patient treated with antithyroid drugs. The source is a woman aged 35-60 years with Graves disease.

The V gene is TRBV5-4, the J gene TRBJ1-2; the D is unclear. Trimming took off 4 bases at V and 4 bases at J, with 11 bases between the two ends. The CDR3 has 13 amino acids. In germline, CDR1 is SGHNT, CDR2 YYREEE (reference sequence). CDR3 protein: CASSVSAFYGYTF. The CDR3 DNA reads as TGTGCCAGCAGCGTGTCCGCCTTCTATGGCTACACCTTC.

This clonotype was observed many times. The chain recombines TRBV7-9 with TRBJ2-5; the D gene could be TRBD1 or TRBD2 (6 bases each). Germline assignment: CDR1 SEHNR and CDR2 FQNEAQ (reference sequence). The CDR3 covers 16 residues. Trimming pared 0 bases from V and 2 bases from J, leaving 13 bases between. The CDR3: CASSLAGRGPQETQYF. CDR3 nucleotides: TGTGCCAGCAGCTTAGCGGGACGGGGGCCTCAAGAGACCCAGTACTTC.

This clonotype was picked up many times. CDR3: CASSLNAGGISYNEQFF. DNA of the CDR3: TGTGCCAGCAGTTTAAACGCAGGGGGGATCTCCTACAATGAGCAGTTCTTC. The rearrangement uses TRBV12-3 or TRBV12-4 and TRBJ2-1, with D possibly being TRBD1 (7 bases). The V gene lost 2 bases and the J gene lost 0 bases, with 14 bases spanning the gap. The CDR3 is made up of 17 amino acids.

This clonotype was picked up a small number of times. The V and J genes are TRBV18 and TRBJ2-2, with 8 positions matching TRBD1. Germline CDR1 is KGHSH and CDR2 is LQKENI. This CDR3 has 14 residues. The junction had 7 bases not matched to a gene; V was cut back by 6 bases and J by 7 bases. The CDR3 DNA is TGTGCCAGCTCGTCCAAGGGGACAGGCGGGGAGCTGTTTTTT. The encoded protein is CASSSKGTGGELFF. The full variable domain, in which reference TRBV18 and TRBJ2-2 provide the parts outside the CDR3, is NAGVMQNPRHLVRRRGQEARLRCSPMKGHSHVYWYRQLPEEGLKFMVYLQKENIIDESGMPKERFSAEFPKEGPSILRIQQVVRGDSAAYFCASSSKGTGGELFFGEGSRLTVL.